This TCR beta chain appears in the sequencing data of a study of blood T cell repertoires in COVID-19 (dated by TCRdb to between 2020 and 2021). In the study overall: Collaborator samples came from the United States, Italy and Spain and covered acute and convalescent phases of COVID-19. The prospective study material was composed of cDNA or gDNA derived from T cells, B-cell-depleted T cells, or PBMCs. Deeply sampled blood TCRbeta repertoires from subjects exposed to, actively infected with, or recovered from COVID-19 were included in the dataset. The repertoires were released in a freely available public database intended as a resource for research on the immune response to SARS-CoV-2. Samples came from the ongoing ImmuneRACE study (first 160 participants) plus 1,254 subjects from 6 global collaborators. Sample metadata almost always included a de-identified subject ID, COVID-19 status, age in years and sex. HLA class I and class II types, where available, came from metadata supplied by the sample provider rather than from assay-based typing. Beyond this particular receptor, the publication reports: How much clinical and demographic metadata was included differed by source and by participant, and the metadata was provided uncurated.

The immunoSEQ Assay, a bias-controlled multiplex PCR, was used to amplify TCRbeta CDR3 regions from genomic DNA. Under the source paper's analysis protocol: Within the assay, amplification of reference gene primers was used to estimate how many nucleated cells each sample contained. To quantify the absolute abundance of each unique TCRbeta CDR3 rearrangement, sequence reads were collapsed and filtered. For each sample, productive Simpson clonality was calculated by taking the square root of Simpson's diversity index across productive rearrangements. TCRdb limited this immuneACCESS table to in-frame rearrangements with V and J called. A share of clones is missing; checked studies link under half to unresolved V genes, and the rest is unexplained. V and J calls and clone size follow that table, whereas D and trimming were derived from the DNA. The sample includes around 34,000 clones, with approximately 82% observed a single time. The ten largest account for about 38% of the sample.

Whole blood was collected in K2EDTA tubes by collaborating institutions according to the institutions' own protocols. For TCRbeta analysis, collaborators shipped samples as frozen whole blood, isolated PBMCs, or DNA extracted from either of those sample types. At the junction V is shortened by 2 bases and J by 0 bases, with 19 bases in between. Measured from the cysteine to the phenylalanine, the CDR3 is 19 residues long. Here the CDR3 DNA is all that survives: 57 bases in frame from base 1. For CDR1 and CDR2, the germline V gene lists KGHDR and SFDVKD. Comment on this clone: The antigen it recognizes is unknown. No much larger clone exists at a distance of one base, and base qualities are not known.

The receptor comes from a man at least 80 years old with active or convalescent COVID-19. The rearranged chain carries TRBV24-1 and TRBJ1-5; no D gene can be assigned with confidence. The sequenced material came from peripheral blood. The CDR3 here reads CATSDCRTSTTYSNQPQHF. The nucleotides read TGTGCCACCAGTGATTGCCGGACTTCAACTACGTATAGCAATCAGCCCCAGCATTTT.